The T cell receptor beta chain under discussion was sequenced for a study of human thymus T cells. Overall study results and limits: There appeared to be biased usage of V and J genes in thymic and blood repertoires.

TCRdb keeps only in-frame clones here, not all; method: immunoSEQ multiplex PCR. Of about 46,000 clones listed, just under 95% are singletons. Comment on this clone: Antigen specificity is unknown.

During surgery, 0.5-1 mL peripheral blood was drawn from four of eight donors. The CDR3 runs to 14 residues. From germline, CDR1 is KGHSH and CDR2 LQKENI. The V end lost 1 base, the J end lost 3 bases, and 8 bases lay between the germline ends. Sequencing was performed on blood. The receptor's source is a girl under two years old with a congenital heart defect but otherwise immunologically healthy. V gene TRBV18 combines with J gene TRBJ2-3; D is uncertain. The CDR3 nucleotides are TGTGCCAGCTCACCACAGGTGCGGACAGATACGCAGTATTTT. Amino acids: CASSPQVRTDTQYF.